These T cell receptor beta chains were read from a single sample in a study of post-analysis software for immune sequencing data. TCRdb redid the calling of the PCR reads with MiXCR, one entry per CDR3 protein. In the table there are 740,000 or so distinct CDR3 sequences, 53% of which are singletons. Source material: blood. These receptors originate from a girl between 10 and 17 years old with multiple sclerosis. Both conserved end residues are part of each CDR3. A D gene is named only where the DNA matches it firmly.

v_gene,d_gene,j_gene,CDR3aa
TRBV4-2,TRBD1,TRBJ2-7,CASSQARGHRYEQYF
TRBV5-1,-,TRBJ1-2,CATRGAYGHTF
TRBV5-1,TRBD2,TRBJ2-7,CASSLAGLAGNYEQYF
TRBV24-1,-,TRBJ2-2,CATSDAGTGELFF
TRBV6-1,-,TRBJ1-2,CASNLGNRNGYTF
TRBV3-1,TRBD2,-,CASSETPKGLAARTQYF
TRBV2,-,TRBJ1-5,CASREPNRDSNQPQHF
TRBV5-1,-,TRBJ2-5,CASSLGGTPQETQYF
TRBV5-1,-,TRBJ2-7,CASSLIPTGRYSYEQYF
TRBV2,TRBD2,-,CASMRLRDYSYEQYF
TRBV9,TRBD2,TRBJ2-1,CASSAGGLAIHEQFF
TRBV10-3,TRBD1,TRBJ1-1,CAISDSKTGTGTEAFF
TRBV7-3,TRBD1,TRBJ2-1,CASSPGTGGRGEQFF